The 29 T cell receptor beta chains given below trace back to one sample, sequenced in a study of response to subunit inactivated influenza vaccine. MiXCR was run by TCRdb on the RT-PCR reads, yielding one entry per CDR3 protein. Of roughly 710,000 distinct CDR3 sequences listed, 14% are singletons. The sample in question was PBMCs from blood, obtained 14 to 15 days before vaccination. The receptors were gathered from a man aged 45-65 years who received an inactivated influenza vaccine.

This clonotype was seen a few times. The CDR3 DNA sequence: TGTGCCAGCAGCTTTCGACTCGATAACACCGGGGAGCTGTTTTTT. Its protein is CASSFRLDNTGELFF. V and J are TRBV5-4 and TRBJ2-2; no definite D call. This CDR3 spans 15 amino acids. Looked up from germline, CDR1 is SGHNT and CDR2 is YYREEE (reference sequence). Trimming took 2 bases from V and 2 from J, leaving 10 bases between them. Combining the CDR3 with reference TRBV5-4 and TRBJ2-2 gives the whole variable domain ETGVTQSPTHLIKTRGQQVTLRCSSQSGHNTVSWYQQALGQGPQFIFQYYREEENGRGNFPPRFSGLQFPNYSSELNVNALELDDSALYLCASSFRLDNTGELFFGEGSRLTVL.

This clonotype was observed a few times. The chain is built from TRBV6-1 and TRBJ2-3; no definite D call. Per germline, CDR1 MNHNS and CDR2 SASEGT. CDR3 length equals 13 residues. Trimming removed 4 bases from V and 7 bases from J, with 12 bases in between. The CDR3 protein is CASSGPGLNTQYF. DNA for the CDR3: TGTGCCAGCAGTGGCCCGGGCCTCAATACGCAGTATTTT.

This clonotype was observed at least ten times. Compared with germline, one end of the junction differs, possibly owing to a read error. The rearrangement uses TRBV5-1 and TRBJ2-5; D remains ambiguous. The CDR3 loop spans 13 amino acids. In germline, CDR1 is SGHRS, CDR2 YFSETQ. The CDR3 loop is CASSLSPQETQYF. The CDR3 nucleotides read TGTGCCAGCAGCTTATCTCCGCAAGAGACCCAGTACTTC.

This clonotype was seen many times. The DNA of the CDR3 is TGTGCCAGCAGCCAACAAACTAGCGACTCCTACAATGAGCAGTTCTTC. As protein: CASSQQTSDSYNEQFF. The V gene is TRBV4-2, the J gene TRBJ2-1, with 7 bases identical to TRBD2. Trimming cost V 2 bases and J 0 bases; bases outside gene matches: 4. Germline lookup yields CDR1 LGHNA and CDR2 YNFKEQ. CDR3 length: 16 amino acids.

The sample holds a few counts of this clonotype. The chain employs TRBV7-2 and TRBJ2-7; D is ambiguous. Germline V gene lookup returns CDR1 SGHTA and CDR2 FQGNSA. With 6 bases removed from V and 2 bases from J, the gap between germline ends came to 17 bases. The CDR3 length is 15 residues. The CDR3 DNA is TGTGCCAGCAGGGAGACTGCAGACGGAGCCTACGAGCAGTACTTC. It encodes CASRETADGAYEQYF.

This chain links TRBV6-2 or TRBV6-3 with TRBJ2-7, with no clear D. CDR1 and CDR2 (germline): MNHEY, SVGEGT. The CDR3 runs to 13 residues. With 6 bases removed from V and 3 bases from J, the gap between germline ends came to 12 bases. The CDR3 spells CASRGKGYYEQYF. CDR3 coding DNA: TGTGCCAGCAGGGGTAAGGGCTACTACGAGCAGTACTTC.

The chain has TRBV28 and TRBJ2-7, with D perhaps TRBD1 (6 bases). Germline CDR1 is MDHEN and CDR2 is SYDVKM. V was cut by 7 bases and J by 5 bases, with 18 bases left in between. The CDR3 length is 14 residues. The CDR3 sequence: CASNPPGNRDEQYF. The CDR3 coding sequence is TGTGCCAGCAATCCCCCGGGGAACAGGGACGAGCAGTACTTC.

This clonotype was recorded a few times. The rearrangement uses TRBV10-2 and TRBJ2-7; 7 nucleotides match TRBD2. V trimming: 2 bases; J trimming: 5 bases; junction bases outside the gene matches: 15. Germline V gene sequence: CDR1 WSHSY, CDR2 SAAADI. The CDR3 is made up of 17 amino acids. The CDR3 here is CASSEVGLADALDEQYF. DNA for the CDR3: TGCGCCAGCAGTGAGGTAGGGCTAGCGGATGCACTTGACGAGCAGTACTTC.

V is TRBV5-1 and J is TRBJ2-3; 7 bases align to TRBD2. V shed 0 bases, J shed 6 bases, and the junction held 7 bases outside the gene matches. The germline V gene encodes CDR1 SGHRS and CDR2 YFSETQ. CDR3 length: 15 residues. The CDR3 nucleotides read TGCGCCAGCAGCTTGGCGGAACTAGCGTTGGATACGCAGTATTTT. It codes for CASSLAELALDTQYF.

This clonotype was counted only a few times. The chain couples TRBV7-9 to TRBJ2-3; the match to TRBD1 covers 9 bases. The CDR3 is 15 amino acids. The J segment lost 5 bases and the V segment lost 5 bases, leaving 8 bases of the junction unmatched. Germline CDR1 and CDR2: SEHNR and FQNEAQ (reference sequence). The CDR3 sequence is CASSQQGARGDTQYF. Written as DNA, the CDR3 is TGTGCCAGCAGCCAACAGGGGGCTCGGGGAGATACGCAGTATTTT.

The chain joins TRBV29-1 to TRBJ2-7; maybe TRBD2 (6 bases). The CDR3 length is 11 residues. Germline V gene sequence: CDR1 SQVTM, CDR2 ANQGSEA. The germline V and J ends were trimmed by 6 bases and 7 bases, with 13 bases remaining between them. This chain's CDR3 is CSVSGTREQYF. CDR3 bases: TGCAGCGTGTCCGGGACTCGGGAGCAGTACTTC.

The chain uses TRBV7-2 and TRBJ2-2, with TRBD2 identical over 13 bases. Germline values: CDR1 SGHTA, CDR2 FQGNSA. Germline trimming cut 1 base from V and 6 bases from J; bases unmatched to any gene: 2. CDR3 length: 16 amino acids. The CDR3 region is CASSLDTSGGAGELFF. The CDR3 region has the DNA TGTGCCAGCAGCTTAGACACTAGCGGGGGGGCCGGGGAGCTGTTTTTT.

This clonotype showed up many times. This sequence joins TRBV2 and TRBJ1-5; a possible D gene is TRBD1 (5 bases). Trimming removed 2 bases at V and 8 bases at J, with 7 bases between. This CDR3 comprises 12 residues. Germline V lookup: CDR1 SNHLY, CDR2 FYNNEI. CDR3 sequence: CASSEQGKPQHF. For the CDR3, the DNA is TGTGCCAGCAGTGAACAGGGCAAGCCCCAGCATTTT.

The table lists this clonotype with a few counts. The V and J genes are TRBV12-3 or TRBV12-4 and TRBJ2-7; maybe TRBD1 (6 bases). Trimming took off 6 bases at V and 7 bases at J, with 19 bases between the two ends. The CDR3 loop spans 14 amino acids. The CDR3 nucleotides are TGTGCCAGCAGCAGCACAGGGTGGGATGAGGAGCAGTACTTC. This encodes CASSSTGWDEEQYF.

The chain is built from TRBV5-6 and TRBJ2-7; a weak D match, TRBD2 (6 bases). Deletions cut 3 bases from V and 3 bases from J, with 25 bases between. From germline, CDR1 is SGHDT and CDR2 YYEEEE. The CDR3 runs to 18 residues. In DNA form, the CDR3 reads TGTGCCAGCAGCTCGGCCGGGACTCAGACACAGGTTCTCTACGAGCAGTACTTC. Translating it yields CASSSAGTQTQVLYEQYF.

This clonotype was seen ten or more times. The V gene is TRBV5-1, the J gene TRBJ2-7, with a tentative D call TRBD1 (5 bases). V gave up 0 bases and J gave up 2 bases, with 6 bases separating them. From germline, CDR1 is SGHRS and CDR2 YFSETQ. The CDR3 runs 13 residues. The CDR3 region is CASSLEGAYEQYF. CDR3 nucleotide sequence: TGCGCCAGCAGCTTGGAAGGGGCCTACGAGCAGTACTTC.

This rearrangement joins TRBV20-1 to TRBJ1-6; TRBD1 is a possible D gene (5 bases). V lost 6 bases, J lost 7 bases, and 10 bases lay in between. In germline, CDR1 is DFQATT, CDR2 SNEGSKA (reference sequence). The CDR3 runs to 12 residues. The CDR3 is CSARDGNSPLHF. In DNA form, the CDR3 reads TGCAGTGCGAGGGACGGGAATTCACCCCTCCACTTT.

The rearrangement joins TRBV29-1 to TRBJ2-6; D is uncertain. Trimming stripped 1 base from V and 0 bases from J, with 10 bases between. Germline-derived CDR1 and CDR2 are SQVTM and ANQGSEA. The CDR3 has 16 amino acids. In DNA, the CDR3 is TGCAGCGTTGAAGGGCAGGAAAGCTCTGGGGCCAACGTCCTGACTTTC. Protein: CSVEGQESSGANVLTF.

The chain links TRBV29-1 to TRBJ2-5; D is possibly TRBD1 or TRBD2 (5 bases each). Trimming stripped 4 bases from V and 1 base from J, with 19 bases between. Germline lookup yields CDR1 SQVTM and CDR2 ANQGSEA. This CDR3 contains 16 residues. The CDR3 bases are TGCAGCGTTGTCGGGACCACCCTTAACATCCAAGAGACCCAGTACTTC. As protein: CSVVGTTLNIQETQYF.

The CDR3 is CSARDPGAGNQPQHF. DNA for the CDR3: TGCAGTGCTAGAGACCCGGGGGCAGGCAATCAGCCCCAGCATTTT. The genes are TRBV20-1 and TRBJ1-5; a possible D gene is TRBD1 (6 bases). The ends were cut back, 0 bases at V and 2 bases at J, with 11 bases in the middle. Looked up from germline, CDR1 is DFQATT and CDR2 is SNEGSKA (reference sequence). CDR3 size: 15 residues.

This rearrangement joins TRBV20-1 to TRBJ2-7; D gene unclear. The length of the CDR3 is 14 residues. Germline values: CDR1 DFQATT, CDR2 SNEGSKA (reference sequence). Trimming removed 3 bases from V and 1 base from J, with 13 bases in between. The CDR3 spells CSASADGPSYEQYF. The CDR3 DNA reads as TGCAGTGCTAGCGCCGATGGCCCTTCCTACGAGCAGTACTTC.

This clonotype was counted at least ten times. This chain connects TRBV4-2 to TRBJ2-1, with D possibly matching TRBD1 (5 bases). The V and J ends lost 0 bases and 2 bases respectively, with 8 bases between them. This CDR3 is 15 amino acids long. Germline assignment: CDR1 LGHNA and CDR2 YNFKEQ. The CDR3 region has the DNA TGTGCCAGCAGCCAAGATGGGGCCACCTACAATGAGCAGTTCTTC. It specifies CASSQDGATYNEQFF.

There are many counts of this clonotype. The V call is TRBV12-3 or TRBV12-4, the J call TRBJ1-1; 7 nucleotides line up with TRBD1. The CDR3 covers 14 residues. The J segment lost 2 bases and the V segment lost 6 bases, leaving 6 bases of the junction unmatched. As DNA, the CDR3 is TGTGCCAGCAGCCCGACAGGGAGAAACACTGAAGCTTTCTTT. Translating gives CASSPTGRNTEAFF.

This clonotype has at least ten counts. J is TRBJ2-7 and V is TRBV3-1; D is unresolved. CDR3 length: 13 residues. Looked up from germline, CDR1 is LGHDT and CDR2 is YNNKEL (reference sequence). The germline V and J ends were trimmed by 3 bases and 0 bases, with 6 bases remaining between them. This CDR3 is CASSQIRSYEQYF. The CDR3 nucleotides read TGTGCCAGCAGCCAGATCCGCTCCTACGAGCAGTACTTC.

The chain is built from TRBV5-5 and TRBJ1-4, with D hard to call. The germline CDR1 and CDR2 sequences are SGHKS and YYEKEE (reference sequence). Trimming shortened V by 4 bases and J by 8 bases, and 15 bases separated the two germline ends. This CDR3 comprises 14 residues. The CDR3 nucleotides are TGTGCCAGCAGCAAGACGGCCGGGAGGGAAAAACTGTTTTTT. Its translation: CASSKTAGREKLFF.

This clonotype was seen only a few times. The chain uses TRBV6-2 or TRBV6-3 and TRBJ2-7; either TRBD1 or TRBD2 may supply D (5 bases each). The CDR3 is 13 residues long. The germline gives CDR1 MNHEY, CDR2 SVGEGT. The V end lost 7 bases, the J end lost 6 bases, and 16 bases lay between the germline ends. For the CDR3, the DNA is TGTGCCAGCACGTCTGGGGGAACGGCCGAGCAGTACTTC. Amino acid sequence: CASTSGGTAEQYF.

The V and J genes are TRBV4-1 and TRBJ2-7; D is unclear. The V gene lost 3 bases and the J gene lost 5 bases, with 8 bases spanning the gap. CDR3 length: 12 residues. The V gene's germline CDR1 is MGHRA and CDR2 YSYEKL. The CDR3 region is CASSHVGHEQYF. The CDR3 DNA reads TGCGCCAGCAGCCACGTGGGCCACGAGCAGTACTTC.

The rearrangement joins TRBV4-1 to TRBJ1-1; no reliable D call. The CDR3 length is 14 residues. V lost 0 bases to trimming and J lost 5 bases, with 10 bases between them. The germline V gene encodes CDR1 MGHRA and CDR2 YSYEKL. CDR3 loop: CASSQELQGTEAFF. The CDR3 DNA reads TGCGCCAGCAGCCAAGAGTTACAAGGGACTGAAGCTTTCTTT.

The V and J genes are TRBV6-1 and TRBJ2-3; possible D gene TRBD2, 5 bases. The V gene lost 6 bases and the J gene lost 1 base, with 23 bases spanning the gap. CDR1 and CDR2 from the germline V gene are MNHNS and SASEGT. This CDR3 comprises 18 residues. The CDR3: CASSPLLIKLEGTDTQYF. The CDR3, as DNA: TGTGCCAGCAGCCCATTACTTATCAAACTAGAAGGCACAGATACGCAGTATTTT.